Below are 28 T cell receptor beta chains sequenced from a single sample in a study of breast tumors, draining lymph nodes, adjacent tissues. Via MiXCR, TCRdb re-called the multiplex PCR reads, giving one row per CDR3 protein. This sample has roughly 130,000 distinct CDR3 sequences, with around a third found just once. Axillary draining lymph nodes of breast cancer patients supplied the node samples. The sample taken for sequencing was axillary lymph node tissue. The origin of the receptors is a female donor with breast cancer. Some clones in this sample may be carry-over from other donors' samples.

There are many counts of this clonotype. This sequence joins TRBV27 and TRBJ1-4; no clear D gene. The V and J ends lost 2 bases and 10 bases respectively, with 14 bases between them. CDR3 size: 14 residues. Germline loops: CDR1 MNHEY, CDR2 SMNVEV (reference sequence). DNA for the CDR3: TGTGCCAGCAGTTTAAGAGGATACTCTCGAAAACTGTTTTTT. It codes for CASSLRGYSRKLFF.

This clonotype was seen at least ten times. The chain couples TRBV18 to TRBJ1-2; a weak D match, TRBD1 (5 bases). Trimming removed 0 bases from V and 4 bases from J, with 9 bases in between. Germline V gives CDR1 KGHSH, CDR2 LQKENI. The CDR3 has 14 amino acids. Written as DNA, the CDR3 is TGTGCCAGCTCACCACCGTCAGGGAGCTATGGCTACACCTTC. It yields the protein CASSPPSGSYGYTF.

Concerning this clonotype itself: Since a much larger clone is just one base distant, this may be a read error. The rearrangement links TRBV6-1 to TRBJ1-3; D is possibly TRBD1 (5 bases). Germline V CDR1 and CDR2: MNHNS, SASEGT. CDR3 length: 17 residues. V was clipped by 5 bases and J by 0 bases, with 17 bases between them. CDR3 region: CASSQRGDAPSGNTIYF. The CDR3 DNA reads TGTGCCAGCAGTCAAAGGGGTGACGCTCCCTCTGGAAACACCATATATTTT.

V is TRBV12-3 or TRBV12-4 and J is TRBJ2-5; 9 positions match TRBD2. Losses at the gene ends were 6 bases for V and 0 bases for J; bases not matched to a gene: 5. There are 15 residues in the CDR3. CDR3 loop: CASRRAGGYQETQYF. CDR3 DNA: TGTGCCAGCAGACGTGCGGGGGGGTACCAAGAGACCCAGTACTTC.

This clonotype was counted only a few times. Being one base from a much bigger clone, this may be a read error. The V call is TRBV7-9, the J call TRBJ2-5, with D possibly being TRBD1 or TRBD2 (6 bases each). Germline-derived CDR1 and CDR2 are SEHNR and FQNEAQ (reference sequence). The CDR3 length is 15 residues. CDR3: CASSFQGGIQETQHF. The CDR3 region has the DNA TGTGCCAGCAGCTTCCAAGGGGGGATCCAAGAGACCCAGCACTTC.

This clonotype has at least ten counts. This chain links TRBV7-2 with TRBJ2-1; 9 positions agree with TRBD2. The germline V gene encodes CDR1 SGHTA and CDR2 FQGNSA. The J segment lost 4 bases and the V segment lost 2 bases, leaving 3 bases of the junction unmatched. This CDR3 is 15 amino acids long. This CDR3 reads CASSLSTSGYNEQFF. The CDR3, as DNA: TGTGCCAGCAGCTTATCTACTAGCGGGTACAATGAGCAGTTCTTC.

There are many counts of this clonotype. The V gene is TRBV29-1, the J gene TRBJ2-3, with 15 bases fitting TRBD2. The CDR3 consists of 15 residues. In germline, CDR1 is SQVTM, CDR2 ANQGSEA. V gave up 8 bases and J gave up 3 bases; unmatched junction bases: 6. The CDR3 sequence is CSIKGTSGRTDTQYF. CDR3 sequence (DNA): TGCAGCATAAAAGGGACTAGCGGGAGGACAGATACGCAGTATTTT.

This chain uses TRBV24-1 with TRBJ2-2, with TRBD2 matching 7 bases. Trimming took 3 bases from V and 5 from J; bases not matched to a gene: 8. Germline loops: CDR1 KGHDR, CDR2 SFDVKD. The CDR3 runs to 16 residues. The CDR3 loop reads CATSDPGRGETGELFF. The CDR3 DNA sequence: TGTGCCACCAGTGATCCGGGACGGGGGGAAACCGGGGAGCTGTTTTTT.

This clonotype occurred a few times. CDR3 sequence reads: CASRKTPGGSEAFF. The CDR3 bases are TGTGCCAGCAGAAAAACACCCGGGGGTTCTGAAGCTTTCTTT. The genes are TRBV7-2 and TRBJ1-1, with D perhaps TRBD1 (5 bases). Germline CDR1 SGHTA, CDR2 FQGNSA. This CDR3 contains 14 residues. V lost 6 bases, J lost 6 bases, and 17 bases lay in between.

CDR3 loop: CASDRLNYGYTF. CDR3 coding DNA: TGTGCCAGCGACCGACTAAACTATGGCTACACCTTC. The rearrangement joins TRBV28 to TRBJ1-2; D is ambiguous. V lost 8 bases to trimming and J lost 2 bases, with 9 bases between them. Germline V lookup: CDR1 MDHEN, CDR2 SYDVKM. This CDR3 region has 12 residues.

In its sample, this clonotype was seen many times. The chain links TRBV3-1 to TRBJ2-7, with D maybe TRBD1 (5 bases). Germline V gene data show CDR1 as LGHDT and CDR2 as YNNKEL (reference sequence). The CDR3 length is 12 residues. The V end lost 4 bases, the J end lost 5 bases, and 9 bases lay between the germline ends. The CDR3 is CASSPVGHEQYF. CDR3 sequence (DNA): TGTGCCAGCAGCCCTGTGGGGCACGAGCAGTACTTC.

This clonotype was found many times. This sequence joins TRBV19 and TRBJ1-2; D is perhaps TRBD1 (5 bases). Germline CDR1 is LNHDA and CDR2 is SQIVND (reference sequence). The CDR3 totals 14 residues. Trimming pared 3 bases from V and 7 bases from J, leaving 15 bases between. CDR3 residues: CASSMTSGTGGYTF. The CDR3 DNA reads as TGTGCCAGTAGTATGACCTCCGGGACTGGTGGCTACACCTTC.

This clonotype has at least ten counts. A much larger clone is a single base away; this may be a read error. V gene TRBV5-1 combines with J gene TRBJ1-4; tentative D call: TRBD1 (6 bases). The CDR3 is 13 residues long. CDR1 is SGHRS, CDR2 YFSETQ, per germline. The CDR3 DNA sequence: TGCGCCAGCAGGGCCGGCCACAGGGAAAACCTGTTTTTT. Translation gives CASRAGHRENLFF.

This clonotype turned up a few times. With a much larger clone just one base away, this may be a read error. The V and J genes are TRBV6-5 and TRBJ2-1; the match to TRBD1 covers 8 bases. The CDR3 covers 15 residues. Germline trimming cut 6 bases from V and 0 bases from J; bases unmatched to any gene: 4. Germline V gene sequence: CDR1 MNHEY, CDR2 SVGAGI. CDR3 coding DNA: TGTGCCAGCAGCTCAGGGGGCCGCTCCTACAATGAGCAGTTCTTC. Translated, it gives CASSSGGRSYNEQFF.

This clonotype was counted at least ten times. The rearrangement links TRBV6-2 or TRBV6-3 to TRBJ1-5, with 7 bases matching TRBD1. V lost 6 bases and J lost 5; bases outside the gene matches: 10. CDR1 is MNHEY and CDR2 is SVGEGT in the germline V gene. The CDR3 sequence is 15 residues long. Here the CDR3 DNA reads TGTGCCAGCAGGGCCACAACAGGGGCTTATCAGCCCCAGCATTTT. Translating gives CASRATTGAYQPQHF.

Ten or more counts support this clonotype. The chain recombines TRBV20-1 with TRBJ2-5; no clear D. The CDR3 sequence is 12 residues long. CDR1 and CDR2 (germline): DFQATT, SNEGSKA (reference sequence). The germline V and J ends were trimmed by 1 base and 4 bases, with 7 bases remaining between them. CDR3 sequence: CSARGMGETQYF. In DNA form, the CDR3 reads TGCAGTGCTAGAGGCATGGGAGAGACCCAGTACTTC.

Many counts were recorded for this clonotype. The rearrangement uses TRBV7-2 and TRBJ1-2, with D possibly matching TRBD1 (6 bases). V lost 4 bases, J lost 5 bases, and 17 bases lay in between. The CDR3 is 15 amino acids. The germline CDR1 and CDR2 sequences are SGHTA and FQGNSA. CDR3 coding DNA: TGTGCCAGCAGCTCCGGGGGGGGGGGCGTTTATGGCTACACCTTC. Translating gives CASSSGGGGVYGYTF.

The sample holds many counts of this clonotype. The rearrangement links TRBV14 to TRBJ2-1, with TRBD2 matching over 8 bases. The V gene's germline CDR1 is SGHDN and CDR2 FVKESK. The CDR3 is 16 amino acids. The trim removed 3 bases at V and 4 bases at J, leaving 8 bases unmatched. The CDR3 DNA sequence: TGTGCCAGCAGCCATCCCTTGCGGGGGGTTTACAATGAGCAGTTCTTC. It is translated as CASSHPLRGVYNEQFF.

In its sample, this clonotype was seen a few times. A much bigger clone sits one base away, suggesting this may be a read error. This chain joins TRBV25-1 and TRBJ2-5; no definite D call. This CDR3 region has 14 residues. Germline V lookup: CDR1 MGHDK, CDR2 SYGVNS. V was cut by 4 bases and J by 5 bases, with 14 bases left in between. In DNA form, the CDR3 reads TGTGCCAGCAGTGGATGGGGTGGGTCTGAGACCCAGTACTTC. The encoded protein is CASSGWGGSETQYF.

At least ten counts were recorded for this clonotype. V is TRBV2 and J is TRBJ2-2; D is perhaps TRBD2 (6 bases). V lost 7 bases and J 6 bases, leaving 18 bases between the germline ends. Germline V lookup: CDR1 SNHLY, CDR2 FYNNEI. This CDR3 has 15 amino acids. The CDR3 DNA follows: TGTGCCAGCAAGATGAGTCGGTCGGGAGCCGGGGAGCTGTTTTTT. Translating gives CASKMSRSGAGELFF.

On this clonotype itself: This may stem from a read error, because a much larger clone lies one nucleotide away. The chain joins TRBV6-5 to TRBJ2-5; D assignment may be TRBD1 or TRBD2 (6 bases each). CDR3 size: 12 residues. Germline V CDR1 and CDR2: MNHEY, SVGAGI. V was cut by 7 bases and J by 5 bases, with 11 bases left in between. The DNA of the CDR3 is TGTGCCAGCAAACAAGGGGGGGAGACCCAGTACTTC. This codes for CASKQGGETQYF.

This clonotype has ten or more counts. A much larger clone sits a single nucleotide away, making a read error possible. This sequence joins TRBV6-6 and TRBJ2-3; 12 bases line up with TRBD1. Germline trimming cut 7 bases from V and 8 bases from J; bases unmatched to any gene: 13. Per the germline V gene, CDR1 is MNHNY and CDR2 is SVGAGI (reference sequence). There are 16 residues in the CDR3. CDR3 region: CASIQAAGTGGSTQYF. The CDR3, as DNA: TGTGCCAGCATTCAGGCGGCAGGGACAGGGGGCAGTACGCAGTATTTT.

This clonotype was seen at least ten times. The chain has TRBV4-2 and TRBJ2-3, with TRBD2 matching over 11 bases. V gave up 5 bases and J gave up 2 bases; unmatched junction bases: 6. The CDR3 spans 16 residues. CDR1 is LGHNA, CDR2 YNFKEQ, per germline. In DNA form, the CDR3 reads TGTGCCAGCAGCATCGCTAGCGGGGGGAACACAGATACGCAGTATTTT. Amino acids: CASSIASGGNTDTQYF.

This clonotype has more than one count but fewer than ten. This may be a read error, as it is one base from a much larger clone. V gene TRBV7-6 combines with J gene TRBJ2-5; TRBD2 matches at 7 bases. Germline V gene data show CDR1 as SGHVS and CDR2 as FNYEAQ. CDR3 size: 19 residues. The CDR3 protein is CASSPEAAGLIRGQGTQYF. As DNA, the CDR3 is TGTGCCAGCAGCCCAGAGGCAGCGGGGCTTATTAGAGGACAAGGGACCCAGTACTTC.

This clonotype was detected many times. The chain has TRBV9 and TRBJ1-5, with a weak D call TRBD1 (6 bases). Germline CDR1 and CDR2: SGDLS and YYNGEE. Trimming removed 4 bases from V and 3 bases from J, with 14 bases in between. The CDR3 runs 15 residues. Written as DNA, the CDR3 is TGTGCCAGCAGCACAAGAGGGGGTCTCAATCAGCCCCAGCATTTT. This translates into CASSTRGGLNQPQHF.

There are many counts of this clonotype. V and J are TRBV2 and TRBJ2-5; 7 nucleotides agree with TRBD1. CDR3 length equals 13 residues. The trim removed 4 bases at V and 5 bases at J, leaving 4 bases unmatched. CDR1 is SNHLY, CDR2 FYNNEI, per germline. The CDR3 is CASSVRGQETQYF. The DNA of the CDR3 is TGTGCCAGCAGTGTTCGGGGACAGGAGACCCAGTACTTC. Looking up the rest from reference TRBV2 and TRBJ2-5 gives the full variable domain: EPEVTQTPSHQVTQMGQEVILRCVPISNHLYFYWYRQILGQKVEFLVSFYNNEISEKSEIFDDQFSVERPDGSNFTLKIRSTKLEDSAMYFCASSVRGQETQYFGPGTRLLVL.

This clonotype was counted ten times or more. CDR3 nucleotide sequence: TGTGCCAGCAGCTTAGAGTACAGCGCCCTGGAAAGCACAGATACGCAGTATTTT. Translation gives CASSLEYSALESTDTQYF. The V and J genes are TRBV7-6 and TRBJ2-3; D is unclear. CDR3 size: 18 residues. Trimming stripped 1 base from V and 0 bases from J, with 17 bases between. Germline CDR1 is SGHVS and CDR2 is FNYEAQ.

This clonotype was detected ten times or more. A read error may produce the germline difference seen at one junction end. The CDR3 loop is CASSRKGQASSGNPIYF. CDR3 bases: TGTGCCAGCAGTCGTAAGGGACAGGCGAGCTCTGGAAACCCCATATATTTT. The chain links TRBV7-2 to TRBJ1-3; 8 bases line up with TRBD1. The germline gives CDR1 SGHTA, CDR2 FQGNSA. This CDR3 contains 17 residues.